The clone carrying this T cell receptor (beta chain) was picked up one time. The data are from a study of T-cell memory formation after mild COVID-19. Study in general: Clusters of TCRs were largely donor specific.

Each CDR3 protein gets one entry after TCRdb re-called the 5' RACE reads with MiXCR. The table lists 210,000 or so distinct CDR3 sequences, roughly 18% of them singletons, with roughly 2.4% in the top ten. Sample: PBMCs or a T cell subset sorted from them (not recorded which). The TCR sequence derives from an adult woman who had mild COVID-19 (a few samples of this study predate the infection). Cell type and time point are not known.

CDR3 nucleotide sequence: TGCAGTGCTAGCACGCAAACCCCATACAATGAGCAGTTCTTC. Translating it yields CSASTQTPYNEQFF. The chain is built from TRBV20-1 and TRBJ2-1; D call uncertain. The CDR3 has 14 residues. V lost 3 bases and J lost 4, with 13 bases in between. CDR1 DFQATT and CDR2 SNEGSKA come from the germline V gene (reference sequence).